The TCR beta chain under discussion was sequenced for a study of cytomegalovirus exposure and HLA in healthy donors. CDR3 size: 13 residues. Germline V gives CDR1 SEHNR, CDR2 FQNEAQ (reference sequence). The J segment lost 5 bases and the V segment lost 5 bases, leaving 4 bases of the junction unmatched. PCR involved 60 Vbeta and 13 Jbeta primers. Sequenced by immunoSEQ multiplex PCR; TCRdb stores in-frame clones only, minus some. This table holds roughly 130,000 clones, around 74% found once. This clone was seen a handful of times. J is TRBJ2-7 and V is TRBV7-9, with 9 bases identical to TRBD1. Material for sequencing was PBMCs. This sequence originates from a man between 35 and 55 years old in good health and CMV-seropositive. CDR3 in DNA: TGTGCCAGCAGCCGGGACAGGGTCCACGAGCAGTACTTC. Its protein is CASSRDRVHEQYF.